The 21 T cell receptor beta chains below come from one sample, sequenced in a study of cytomegalovirus exposure and HLA in healthy donors. Sequencing was performed with immunoSEQ multiplex PCR; in TCRdb, only in-frame clones are kept and a portion is missing. The table has over 80,000 clones, around 85% seen once. Sequencing was done on a sample of PBMCs. These receptor sequences come from a man between 18 and 29 years old in good health and CMV-seropositive.

In its sample, this clone was seen once. The gene calls are TRBV9 and TRBJ1-2; 8 bases fit TRBD1. V dropped 4 bases and J dropped 7; count of bases not matched to a gene: 15. The CDR3 covers 16 residues. CDR1 is SGDLS, CDR2 YYNGEE, per germline. The CDR3 is CASSSTPDGQGSGYTF. The CDR3 coding sequence is TGTGCCAGCAGCTCTACACCCGACGGACAGGGAAGTGGCTACACCTTC.

The chain employs TRBV7-8 and TRBJ2-7; weak D call: TRBD1 (5 bases). Looked up from germline, CDR1 is SGHVS and CDR2 is FQNEAQ. Between the trimmed V and J ends, which lost 3 bases and 5 bases, there was a span of 20 bases. This CDR3 spans 16 amino acids. The CDR3 nucleotides read TGTGCCAGCAGCTTCCTCGGGCAAGGGGTGAGAAACGAGCAGTACTTC. Translated: CASSFLGQGVRNEQYF.

A single count supports this clone. The chain is built from TRBV6-1 and TRBJ1-5; maybe TRBD1 (6 bases). The CDR3 consists of 16 residues. The V end was cut by 3 bases, the J end by 0 bases, with 12 bases between. Germline CDR1 MNHNS, CDR2 SASEGT. As DNA, the CDR3 is TGTGCCAGCAGTGAGGGGACAAGCCTTAGCAATCAGCCCCAGCATTTT. It yields the protein CASSEGTSLSNQPQHF.

The chain links TRBV28 to TRBJ1-2; D call uncertain. Germline V gene lookup returns CDR1 MDHEN and CDR2 SYDVKM. Trimming took 3 bases from V and 1 from J, leaving 24 bases between them. The length of the CDR3 is 19 residues. This CDR3 reads CASSFPRWIREGLNYGYTF. The DNA of the CDR3 is TGTGCCAGCAGTTTCCCTCGGTGGATACGGGAAGGCCTTAACTATGGCTACACCTTC.

The chain recombines TRBV10-2 with TRBJ1-4; 7 bases line up with TRBD1. Trimming removed 5 bases from V and 2 bases from J; junction bases left unmatched: 2. The CDR3 runs to 14 residues. Germline V gives CDR1 WSHSY, CDR2 SAAADI. CDR3 sequence (DNA): TGCGCCAGCAGTTTGACAGGGACTAATGAAAAACTGTTTTTT. Its protein product is CASSLTGTNEKLFF.

V is TRBV5-5 and J is TRBJ2-5, with D possibly matching TRBD2 (7 bases). Between the trimmed V and J ends, which lost 5 bases and 5 bases, there was a span of 22 bases. Germline assignment: CDR1 SGHKS and CDR2 YYEKEE (reference sequence). This CDR3 has 16 amino acids. CDR3 in DNA: TGTGCCAGCAGTCGTAGTGGTAGGGGGGAGGGTGAGACCCAGTACTTC. The encoded protein is CASSRSGRGEGETQYF.

The chain recombines TRBV5-1 with TRBJ2-7; TRBD2 might be the D (7 bases). In germline, CDR1 is SGHRS, CDR2 YFSETQ. V lost 0 bases and J 3 bases, leaving 10 bases between the germline ends. The CDR3 has 14 residues. CDR3 region: CASSLGRGGYEQYF. Here the CDR3 DNA reads TGCGCCAGCAGCTTGGGTAGGGGGGGCTACGAGCAGTACTTC.

V and J are TRBV7-8 and TRBJ1-5; weak D call: TRBD1 (6 bases). Germline assignment: CDR1 SGHVS and CDR2 FQNEAQ. The ends were cut back, 2 bases at V and 9 bases at J, with 17 bases in the middle. CDR3 length: 15 residues. CDR3 nucleotides: TGTGCCAGCAGCTTATTAAGACAGGTCAGGTGGCCCCAGCATTTT. This codes for CASSLLRQVRWPQHF.

In this sample, this clone turned up once. The genes are TRBV27 and TRBJ2-7; D might be TRBD2 (5 bases). V lost 6 bases and J lost 2, with 14 bases in between. CDR3 size: 14 residues. The germline gives CDR1 MNHEY, CDR2 SMNVEV (reference sequence). CDR3 residues: CASRRQADTYEQYV. The CDR3 DNA follows: TGTGCCAGCAGGCGTCAAGCGGATACCTACGAGCAGTACGTC.

This clone occurred once. This chain links TRBV27 with TRBJ1-2; D gene uncertain. Germline CDR1 MNHEY, CDR2 SMNVEV (reference sequence). The V and J ends lost 0 bases and 0 bases respectively, with 8 bases between them. CDR3 length equals 15 residues. CDR3 loop: CASSLSPTANYGYTF. The CDR3 DNA sequence: TGTGCCAGCAGTTTATCCCCCACAGCTAACTATGGCTACACCTTC.

V is TRBV13 and J is TRBJ1-4; no reliable D call. This CDR3 region has 15 residues. V lost 4 bases and J lost 3, with 12 bases in between. Per germline, CDR1 PRHDT and CDR2 FYEKMQ (reference sequence). DNA of the CDR3: TGTGCCAGCAGCTCGACTGGACTGTCTAATGAAAAACTGTTTTTT. Residues: CASSSTGLSNEKLFF.

This sequence joins TRBV4-2 and TRBJ2-5, with 10 bases lining up with TRBD2. With V trimmed by 0 bases and J by 5 bases, 12 bases remained unmatched. Germline V gene sequence: CDR1 LGHNA, CDR2 YNFKEQ. This CDR3 contains 18 residues. CDR3 in DNA: TGTGCCAGCAGCCAAGATACAAATAGCGGGAGGCCATGGGAGACCCAGTACTTC. Encoded protein: CASSQDTNSGRPWETQYF.

This sequence joins TRBV19 and TRBJ2-2; tentative D call: TRBD1 (5 bases). V shed 8 bases and J shed 0 bases, with 10 bases lying between them. The CDR3 length is 14 residues. The V gene's germline CDR1 is LNHDA and CDR2 SQIVND (reference sequence). The CDR3 DNA is TGTGCCAGTGGTGAACAGGCGAACACCGGGGAGCTGTTTTTT. Protein: CASGEQANTGELFF.

This chain links TRBV10-3 with TRBJ2-7, with a possible D match to TRBD2 (5 bases). Germline-derived CDR1 and CDR2 are ENHRY and SYGVKD. The CDR3 covers 13 residues. V shed 9 bases and J shed 2 bases, with 14 bases lying between them. In DNA form, the CDR3 reads TGTGCCATAACGACTGAGGGCCCCTACGAGCAGTACTTC. Translating it yields CAITTEGPYEQYF.

The table lists this clone with a count of one. The rearrangement uses TRBV7-2 and TRBJ1-2; no firm D call. The CDR3 is made up of 10 amino acids. Germline assignment: CDR1 SGHTA and CDR2 FQGNSA. V was pared by 9 bases and J by 7 bases, with 9 bases between. The CDR3 region has the DNA TGTGCCAGTACCTCGGGTGGCTACACCTTC. This gives the protein CASTSGGYTF.

A single count supports this clone. The chain's CDR3 is CASSFERTGELFF. The CDR3 DNA follows: TGTGCCAGCAGTTTTGAGCGCACCGGGGAGCTGTTTTTT. V is TRBV27 and J is TRBJ2-2; D is uncertain. Trimming removed 3 bases from V and 4 bases from J, with 6 bases in between. This CDR3 spans 13 amino acids. The germline gives CDR1 MNHEY, CDR2 SMNVEV (reference sequence).

The V gene is TRBV5-1, the J gene TRBJ2-1, with a weak D call TRBD2 (7 bases). Germline assignment: CDR1 SGHRS and CDR2 YFSETQ. CDR3 length: 13 amino acids. Trimming removed 6 bases from V and 5 bases from J, with 12 bases in between. CDR3 sequence: CASKRDINNEQFF. CDR3 bases: TGCGCCAGCAAGCGGGACATTAACAATGAGCAGTTCTTC.

The sample holds one count of this clone. The chain couples TRBV27 to TRBJ1-4; D possibly corresponds to TRBD1 (6 bases). V lost 5 bases and J 0 bases, leaving 10 bases between the germline ends. CDR1 and CDR2 (germline): MNHEY, SMNVEV (reference sequence). The CDR3 contains 15 residues. Written as DNA, the CDR3 is TGTGCCAGCAGTGGGGGCCACGCAACTAATGAAAAACTGTTTTTT. Translated: CASSGGHATNEKLFF.

In its sample, this clone was seen once. The chain joins TRBV28 to TRBJ1-2; no definite D call. This CDR3 has 11 amino acids. CDR1 MDHEN and CDR2 SYDVKM come from the germline V gene. The ends were cut back, 6 bases at V and 7 bases at J, with 9 bases in the middle. The chain's CDR3 is CASSTLFGYTF. CDR3 DNA sequence: TGTGCCAGCAGCACTCTTTTTGGCTACACCTTC.

The chain employs TRBV7-3 and TRBJ2-5, with 15 bases identical to TRBD2. V shed 4 bases, J shed 4 bases, and the junction held 1 base outside the gene matches. Germline V gene lookup returns CDR1 SGHTA and CDR2 FQGTGA. The CDR3 has 15 residues. The CDR3 coding sequence is TGTGCCAGCAGCTCGGGACTAGCGGGAGGAGAGACCCAGTACTTC. It specifies CASSSGLAGGETQYF.

This rearrangement joins TRBV4-1 to TRBJ2-1, with TRBD2 identical over 10 bases. After removal of 3 bases from V and 3 bases from J, the junction contained 5 bases not matched to a gene. This CDR3 contains 16 residues. CDR1 and CDR2 (germline): MGHRA, YSYEKL. CDR3 nucleotide sequence: TGCGCCAGCAGCCAGCTCGGACTAGCGGACTACAATGAGCAGTTCTTC. Residues: CASSQLGLADYNEQFF.